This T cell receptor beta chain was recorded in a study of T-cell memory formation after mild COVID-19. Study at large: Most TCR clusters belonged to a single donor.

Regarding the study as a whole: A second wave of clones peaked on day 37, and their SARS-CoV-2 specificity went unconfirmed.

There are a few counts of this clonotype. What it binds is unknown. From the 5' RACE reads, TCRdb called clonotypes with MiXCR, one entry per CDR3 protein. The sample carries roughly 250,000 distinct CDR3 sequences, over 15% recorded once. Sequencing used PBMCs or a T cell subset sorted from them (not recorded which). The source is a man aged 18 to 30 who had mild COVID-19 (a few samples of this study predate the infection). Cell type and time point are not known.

The CDR3 DNA reads TGCGCCAGCAGCTTGGCCACGGGGCCCGCAGATACGCAGTATTTT. Translation gives CASSLATGPADTQYF. The chain employs TRBV5-1 and TRBJ2-3; possibly TRBD1 or TRBD2 for D (5 bases each). Trimming shortened V by 0 bases and J by 4 bases, and 12 bases separated the two germline ends. CDR1 and CDR2 from the germline V gene are SGHRS and YFSETQ. The CDR3 is 15 amino acids.